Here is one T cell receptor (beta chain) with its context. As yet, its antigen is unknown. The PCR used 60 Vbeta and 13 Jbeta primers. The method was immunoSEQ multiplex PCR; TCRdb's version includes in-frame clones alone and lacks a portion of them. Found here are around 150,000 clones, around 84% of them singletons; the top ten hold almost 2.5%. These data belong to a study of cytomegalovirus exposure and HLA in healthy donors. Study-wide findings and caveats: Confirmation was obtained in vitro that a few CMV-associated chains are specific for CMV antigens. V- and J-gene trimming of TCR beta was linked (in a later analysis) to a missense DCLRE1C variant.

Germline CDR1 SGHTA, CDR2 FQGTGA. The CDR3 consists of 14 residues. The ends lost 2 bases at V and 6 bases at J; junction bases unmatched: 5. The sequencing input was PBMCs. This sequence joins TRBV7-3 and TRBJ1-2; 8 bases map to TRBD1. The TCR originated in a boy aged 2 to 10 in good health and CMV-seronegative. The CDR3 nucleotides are TGTGCCAGCAGCTTATTGGGCAGGGGGCATGGCTACACCTTC. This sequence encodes CASSLLGRGHGYTF.